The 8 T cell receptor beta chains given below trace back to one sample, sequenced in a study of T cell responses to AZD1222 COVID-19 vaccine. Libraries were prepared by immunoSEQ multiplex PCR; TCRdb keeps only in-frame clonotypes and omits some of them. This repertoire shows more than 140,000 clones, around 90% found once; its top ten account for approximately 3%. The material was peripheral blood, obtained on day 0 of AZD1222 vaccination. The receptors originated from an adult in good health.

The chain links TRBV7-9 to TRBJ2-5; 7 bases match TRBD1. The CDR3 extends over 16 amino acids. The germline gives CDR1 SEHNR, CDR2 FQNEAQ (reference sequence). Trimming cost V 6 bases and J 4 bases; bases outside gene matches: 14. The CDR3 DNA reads TGTGCCAGCAGTTCCCCCCGACAGGGCGGGTTAGAGACCCAGTACTTC. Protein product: CASSSPRQGGLETQYF. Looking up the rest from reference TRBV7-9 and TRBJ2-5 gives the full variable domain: DTGVSQNPRHKITKRGQNVTFRCDPISEHNRLYWYRQTLGQGPEFLTYFQNEAQLEKSRLLSDRFSAERPKGSFSTLEIQRTEQGDSAMYLCASSSPRQGGLETQYFGPGTRLLVL.

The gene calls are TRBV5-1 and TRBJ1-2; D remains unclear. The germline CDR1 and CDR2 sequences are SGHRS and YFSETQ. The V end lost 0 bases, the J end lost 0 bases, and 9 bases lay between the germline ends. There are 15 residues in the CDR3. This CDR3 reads CASSLVGEPNYGYTF. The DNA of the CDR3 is TGCGCCAGCAGCTTGGTTGGAGAGCCTAACTATGGCTACACCTTC.

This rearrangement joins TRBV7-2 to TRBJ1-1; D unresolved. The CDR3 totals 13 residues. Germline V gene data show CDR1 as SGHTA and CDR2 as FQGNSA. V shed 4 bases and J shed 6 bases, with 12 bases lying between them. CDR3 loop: CASSSYQGPEAFF. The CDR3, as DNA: TGTGCCAGCAGCTCCTATCAAGGTCCTGAAGCTTTCTTT.

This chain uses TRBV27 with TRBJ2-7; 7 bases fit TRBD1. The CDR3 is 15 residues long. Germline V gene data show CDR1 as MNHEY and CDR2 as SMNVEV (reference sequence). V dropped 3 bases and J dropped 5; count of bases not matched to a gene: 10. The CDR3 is CASSFRGGQVDEQYF. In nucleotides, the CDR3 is TGTGCCAGCAGTTTTCGGGGCGGACAGGTAGACGAGCAGTACTTC.

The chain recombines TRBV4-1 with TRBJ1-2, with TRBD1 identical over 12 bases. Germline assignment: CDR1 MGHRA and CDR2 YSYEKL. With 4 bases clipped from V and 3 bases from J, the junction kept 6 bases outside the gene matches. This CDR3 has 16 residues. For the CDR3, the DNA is TGCGCCAGCAGCCTACCCGGGACAGGGGGCCACTATGGCTACACCTTC. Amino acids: CASSLPGTGGHYGYTF.

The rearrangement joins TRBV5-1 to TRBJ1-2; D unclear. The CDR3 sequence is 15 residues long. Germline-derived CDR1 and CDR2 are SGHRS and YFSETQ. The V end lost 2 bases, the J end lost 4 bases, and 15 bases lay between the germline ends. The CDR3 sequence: CASSFDGTRAYGYTF. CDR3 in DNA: TGCGCCAGCAGCTTTGACGGCACCCGTGCCTATGGCTACACCTTC.

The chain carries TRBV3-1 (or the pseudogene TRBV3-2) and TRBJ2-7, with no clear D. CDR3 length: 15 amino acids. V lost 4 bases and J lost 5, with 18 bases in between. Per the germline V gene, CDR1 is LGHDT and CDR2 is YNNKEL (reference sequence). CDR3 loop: CASSPSGSRVNEQYF. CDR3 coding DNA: TGTGCCAGCAGCCCGTCCGGGTCCAGAGTCAACGAGCAGTACTTC.

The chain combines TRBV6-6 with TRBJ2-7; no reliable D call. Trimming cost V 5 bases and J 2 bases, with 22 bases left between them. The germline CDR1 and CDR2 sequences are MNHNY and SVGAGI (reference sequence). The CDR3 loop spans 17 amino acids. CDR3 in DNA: TGTGCCAGCAGTCGTAGCTTACCTTCGGGTTCCGCCTACGAGCAGTACTTC. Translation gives CASSRSLPSGSAYEQYF.